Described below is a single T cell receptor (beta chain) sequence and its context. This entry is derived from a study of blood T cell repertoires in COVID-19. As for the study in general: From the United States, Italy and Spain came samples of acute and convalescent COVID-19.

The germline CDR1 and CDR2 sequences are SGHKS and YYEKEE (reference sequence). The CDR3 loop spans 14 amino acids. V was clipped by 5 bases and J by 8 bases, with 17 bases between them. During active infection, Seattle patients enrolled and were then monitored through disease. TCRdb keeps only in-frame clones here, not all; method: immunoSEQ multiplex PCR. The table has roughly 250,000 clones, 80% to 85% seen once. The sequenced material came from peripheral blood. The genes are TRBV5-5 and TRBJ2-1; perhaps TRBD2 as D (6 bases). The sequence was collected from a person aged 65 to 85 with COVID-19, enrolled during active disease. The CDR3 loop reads CASSAGLGIHEQFF. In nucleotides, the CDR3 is TGTGCCAGCAGTGCGGGACTCGGCATCCATGAGCAGTTCTTC.